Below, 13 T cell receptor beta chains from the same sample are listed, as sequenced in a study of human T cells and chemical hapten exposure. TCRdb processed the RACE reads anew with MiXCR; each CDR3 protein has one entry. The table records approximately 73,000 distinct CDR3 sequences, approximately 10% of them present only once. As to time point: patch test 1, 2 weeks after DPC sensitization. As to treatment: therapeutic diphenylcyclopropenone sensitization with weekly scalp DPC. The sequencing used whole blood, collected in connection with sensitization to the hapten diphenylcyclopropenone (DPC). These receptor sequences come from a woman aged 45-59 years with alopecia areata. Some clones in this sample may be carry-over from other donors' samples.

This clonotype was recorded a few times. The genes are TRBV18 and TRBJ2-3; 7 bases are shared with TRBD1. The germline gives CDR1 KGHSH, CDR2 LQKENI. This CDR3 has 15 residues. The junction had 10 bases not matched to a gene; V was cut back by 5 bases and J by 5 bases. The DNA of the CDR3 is TGTGCCAGCTCATCTCAGACAGGGAAGGGAGATACGCAGTATTTT. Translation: CASSSQTGKGDTQYF.

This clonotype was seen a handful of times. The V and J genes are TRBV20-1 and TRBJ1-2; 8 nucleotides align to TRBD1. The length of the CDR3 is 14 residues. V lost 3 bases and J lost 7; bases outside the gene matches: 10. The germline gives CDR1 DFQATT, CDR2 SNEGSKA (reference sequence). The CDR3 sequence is CSASMGQVISGYTF. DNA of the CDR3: TGCAGTGCTAGCATGGGACAGGTCATAAGTGGCTACACCTTC.

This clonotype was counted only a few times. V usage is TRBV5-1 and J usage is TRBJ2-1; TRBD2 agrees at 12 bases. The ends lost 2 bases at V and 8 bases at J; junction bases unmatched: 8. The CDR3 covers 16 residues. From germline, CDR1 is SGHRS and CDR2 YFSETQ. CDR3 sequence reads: CASSLLLAGGPDEQFF. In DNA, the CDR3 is TGCGCCAGCAGCTTACTCCTAGCGGGAGGGCCTGATGAGCAGTTCTTC.

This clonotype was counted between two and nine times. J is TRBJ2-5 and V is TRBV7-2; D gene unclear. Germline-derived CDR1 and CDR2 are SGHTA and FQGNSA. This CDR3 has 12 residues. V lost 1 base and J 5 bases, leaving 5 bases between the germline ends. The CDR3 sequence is CASSLVLETQYF. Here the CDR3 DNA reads TGTGCCAGCAGCTTAGTTCTGGAGACCCAGTACTTC.

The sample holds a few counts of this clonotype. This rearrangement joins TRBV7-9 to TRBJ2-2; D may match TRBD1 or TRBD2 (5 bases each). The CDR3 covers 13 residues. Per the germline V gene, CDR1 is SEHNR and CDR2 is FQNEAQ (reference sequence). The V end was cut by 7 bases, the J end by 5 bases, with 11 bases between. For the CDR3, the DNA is TGTGCCAGCACCCAGTGGGGGACCGGGGAGCTGTTTTTT. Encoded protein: CASTQWGTGELFF.

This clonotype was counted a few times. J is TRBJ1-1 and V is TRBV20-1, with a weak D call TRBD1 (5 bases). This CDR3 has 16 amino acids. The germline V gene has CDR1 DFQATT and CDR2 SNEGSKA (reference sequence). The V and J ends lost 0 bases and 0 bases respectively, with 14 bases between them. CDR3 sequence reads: CSARDKGHIMNTEAFF. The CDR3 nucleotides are TGCAGTGCTAGAGATAAAGGACACATCATGAACACTGAAGCTTTCTTT.

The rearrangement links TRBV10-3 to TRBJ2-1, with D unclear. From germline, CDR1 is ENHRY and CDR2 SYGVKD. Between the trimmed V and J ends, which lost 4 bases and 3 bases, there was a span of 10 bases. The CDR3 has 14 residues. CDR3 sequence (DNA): TGTGCCATCAGTGGTGCCGGCGGCTACAATGAGCAGTTCTTC. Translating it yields CAISGAGGYNEQFF.

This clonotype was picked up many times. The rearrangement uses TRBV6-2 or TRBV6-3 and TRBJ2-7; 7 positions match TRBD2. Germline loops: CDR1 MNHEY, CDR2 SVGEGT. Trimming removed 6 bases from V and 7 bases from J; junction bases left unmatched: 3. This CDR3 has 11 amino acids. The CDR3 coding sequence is TGTGCCAGCAGCTGGGAGGGGGAGCAGTACTTC. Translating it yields CASSWEGEQYF.

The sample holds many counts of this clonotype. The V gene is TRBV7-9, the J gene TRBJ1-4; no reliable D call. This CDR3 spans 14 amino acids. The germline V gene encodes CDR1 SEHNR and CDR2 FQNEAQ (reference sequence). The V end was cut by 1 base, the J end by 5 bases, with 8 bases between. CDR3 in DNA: TGTGCCAGCAGCTTAGTCACACCAAATGAAAAACTGTTTTTT. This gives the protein CASSLVTPNEKLFF.

In DNA form, the CDR3 reads TGTGCCAGCAGTGCTAAGGGCCTGAACACTGAAGCTTTCTTT. It is translated as CASSAKGLNTEAFF. The chain has TRBV2 and TRBJ1-1; unclear D gene. V lost 4 bases and J 0 bases, leaving 9 bases between the germline ends. The V gene's germline CDR1 is SNHLY and CDR2 FYNNEI. CDR3 length equals 14 residues.

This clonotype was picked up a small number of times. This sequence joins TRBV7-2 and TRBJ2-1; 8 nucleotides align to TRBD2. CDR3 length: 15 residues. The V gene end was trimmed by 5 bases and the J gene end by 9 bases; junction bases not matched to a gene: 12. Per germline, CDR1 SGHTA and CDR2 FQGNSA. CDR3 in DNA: TGTGCCAGCAGCCCCGGGACTAGTCTCTCCTTTGAGCAGTTCTTC. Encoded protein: CASSPGTSLSFEQFF.

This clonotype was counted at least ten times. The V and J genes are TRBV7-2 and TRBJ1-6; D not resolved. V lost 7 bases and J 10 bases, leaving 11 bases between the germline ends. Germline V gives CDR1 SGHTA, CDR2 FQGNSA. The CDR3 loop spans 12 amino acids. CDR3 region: CASNSPPSPLHF. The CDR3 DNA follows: TGTGCCAGCAACTCCCCCCCCTCACCCCTCCACTTT.

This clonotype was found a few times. The CDR3 DNA is TGTGCCAGCAGTTACAATCGACTTAGGGAGCAGTTCTTC. This translates into CASSYNRLREQFF. The V call is TRBV6-2 or TRBV6-3, the J call TRBJ2-1, with D unclear. Germline CDR1 and CDR2: MNHEY and SVGEGT. There are 13 residues in the CDR3. V dropped 2 bases and J dropped 10 bases, with 12 bases sitting between them.